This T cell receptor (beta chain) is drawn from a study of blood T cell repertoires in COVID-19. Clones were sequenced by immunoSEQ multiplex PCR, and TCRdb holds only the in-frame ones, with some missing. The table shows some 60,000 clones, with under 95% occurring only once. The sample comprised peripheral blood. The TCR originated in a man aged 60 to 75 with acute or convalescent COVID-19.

The CDR3 DNA is TGTGCCAGTAGTATAGTAGAGAACACCGGGGAGCTGTTTTTT. Translated, it gives CASSIVENTGELFF. This sequence joins TRBV19 and TRBJ2-2; D is ambiguous. This CDR3 comprises 14 residues. Germline V lookup: CDR1 LNHDA, CDR2 SQIVND (reference sequence). V lost 1 base, J lost 1 base, and 4 bases lay in between.